This T cell receptor (beta chain) was captured by sequencing in a study of T cell clonotyping in hematopoietic cell transplantation. Time point of the sample: recipient sample about 28 days before transplant, after cytoreduction. The CDR3 spans 16 residues. V shed 5 bases, J shed 4 bases, and the junction held 7 bases outside the gene matches. The germline gives CDR1 LNHDA, CDR2 SQIVND (reference sequence). Clones were read by immunoSEQ multiplex PCR, and TCRdb kept only the in-frame ones, dropping some. The data show roughly 20,000 clones, roughly 88% seen once. The count of this clone is one. The source of this sequence is a man aged 50-60 years with acute myeloid leukemia. Some clones in this sample may be carry-over from other donors' samples. The chain uses TRBV19 and TRBJ1-5; TRBD1 matches 11 bases. The material sequenced was peripheral blood mononuclear cells, taken before stem cell transplant. The CDR3 region has the DNA TGTGCCAGTAGTCCTCGGGACAGGGGGAATAATCAGCCCCAGCATTTT. Encoded protein: CASSPRDRGNNQPQHF.